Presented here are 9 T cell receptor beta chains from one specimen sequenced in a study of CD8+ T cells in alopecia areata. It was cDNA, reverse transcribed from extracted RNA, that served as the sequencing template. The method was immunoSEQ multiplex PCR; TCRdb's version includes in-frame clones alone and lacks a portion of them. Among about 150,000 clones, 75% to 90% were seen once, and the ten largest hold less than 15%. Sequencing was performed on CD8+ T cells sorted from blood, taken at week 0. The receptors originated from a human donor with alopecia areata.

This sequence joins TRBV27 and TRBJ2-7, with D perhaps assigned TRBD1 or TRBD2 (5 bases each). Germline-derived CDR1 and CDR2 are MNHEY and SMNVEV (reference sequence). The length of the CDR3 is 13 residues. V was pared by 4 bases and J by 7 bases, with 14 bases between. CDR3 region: CASSSPGTGEQYF. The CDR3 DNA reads TGTGCCAGCAGTTCTCCCGGGACGGGGGAGCAGTACTTC.

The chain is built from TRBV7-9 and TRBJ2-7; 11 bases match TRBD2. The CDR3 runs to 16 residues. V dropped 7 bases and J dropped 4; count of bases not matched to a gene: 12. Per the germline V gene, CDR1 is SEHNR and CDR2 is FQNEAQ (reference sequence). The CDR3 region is CASTPRASSGRYEQYF. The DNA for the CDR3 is TGTGCCAGCACCCCAAGGGCGTCTAGCGGGAGGTACGAGCAGTACTTC.

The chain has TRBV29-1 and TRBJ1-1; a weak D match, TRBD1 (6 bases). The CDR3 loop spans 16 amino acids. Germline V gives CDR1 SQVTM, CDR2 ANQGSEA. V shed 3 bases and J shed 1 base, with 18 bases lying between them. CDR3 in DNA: TGCAGCGTTGATACAAGGGGGGATTCGGGGAACACTGAAGCTTTCTTT. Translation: CSVDTRGDSGNTEAFF.

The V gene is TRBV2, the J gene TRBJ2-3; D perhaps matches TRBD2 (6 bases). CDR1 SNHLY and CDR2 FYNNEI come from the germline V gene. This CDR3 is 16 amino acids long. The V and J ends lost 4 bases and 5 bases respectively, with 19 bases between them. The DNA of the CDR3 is TGTGCCAGCAGTGGCCGGGACTCCAGGCCCCAAGATACGCAGTATTTT. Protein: CASSGRDSRPQDTQYF.

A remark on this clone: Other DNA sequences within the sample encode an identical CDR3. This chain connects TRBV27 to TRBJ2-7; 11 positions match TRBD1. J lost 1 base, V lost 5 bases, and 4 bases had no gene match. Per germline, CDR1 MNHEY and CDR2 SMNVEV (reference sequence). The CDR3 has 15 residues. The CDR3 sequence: CASSPGTGGSYEQYF. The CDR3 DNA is TGTGCCAGCAGTCCCGGGACAGGGGGGTCCTACGAGCAGTACTTC.

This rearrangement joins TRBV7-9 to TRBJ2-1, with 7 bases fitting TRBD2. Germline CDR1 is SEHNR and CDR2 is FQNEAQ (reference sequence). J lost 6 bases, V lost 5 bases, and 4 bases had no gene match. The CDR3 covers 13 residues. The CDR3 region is CASSVGTTNEQFF. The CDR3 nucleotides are TGTGCCAGCAGCGTAGGGACTACCAATGAGCAGTTCTTC. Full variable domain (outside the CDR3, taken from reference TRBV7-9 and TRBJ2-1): DTGVSQNPRHKITKRGQNVTFRCDPISEHNRLYWYRQTLGQGPEFLTYFQNEAQLEKSRLLSDRFSAERPKGSFSTLEIQRTEQGDSAMYLCASSVGTTNEQFFGPGTRLTVL.

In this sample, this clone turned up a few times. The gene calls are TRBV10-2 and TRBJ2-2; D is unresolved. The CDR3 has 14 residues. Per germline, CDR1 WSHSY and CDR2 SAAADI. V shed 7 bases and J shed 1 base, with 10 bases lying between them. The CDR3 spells CASNHRGNTGELFF. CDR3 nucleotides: TGCGCCAGCAACCATCGTGGGAACACCGGGGAGCTGTTTTTT.

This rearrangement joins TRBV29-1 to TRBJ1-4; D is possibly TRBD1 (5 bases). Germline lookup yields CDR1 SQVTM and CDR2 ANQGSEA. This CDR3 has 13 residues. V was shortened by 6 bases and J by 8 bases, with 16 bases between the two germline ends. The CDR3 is CSVQRGSEEKLFF. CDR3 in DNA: TGCAGCGTCCAAAGGGGTTCTGAGGAAAAACTGTTTTTT.

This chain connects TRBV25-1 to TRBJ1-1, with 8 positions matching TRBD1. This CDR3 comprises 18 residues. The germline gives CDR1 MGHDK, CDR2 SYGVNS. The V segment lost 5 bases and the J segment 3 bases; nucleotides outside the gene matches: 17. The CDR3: CASSPLIGQGVTDTEAFF. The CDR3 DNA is TGTGCCAGCAGTCCTTTGATCGGACAGGGAGTGACGGACACTGAAGCTTTCTTT.